The entry below gives a single T cell receptor beta chain sequence along with its context. The data originate from a study of shared clonotypes between healthy human individuals. V was pared by 2 bases and J by 3 bases, with 24 bases of the junction left unmatched. CDR1 MDHEN and CDR2 SYDVKM come from the germline V gene. CDR3 length equals 21 residues. Libraries were prepared by immunoSEQ multiplex PCR; TCRdb keeps only in-frame clonotypes and omits some of them. The sample shows around 370,000 clones, roughly 96% of them seen only once. The TCR sequence derives from a man under 40 in good health. This chain uses TRBV28 with TRBJ2-7; TRBD1 agrees at 8 bases. Sequenced input: memory CD8+ T cells sorted from blood. Regarding subset: CD45RO+ cells pooled with CCR7-negative TemRA cells. The CDR3 here is CASSLVKGTGFYRDSNYEQYF. CDR3 DNA: TGTGCCAGCAGTTTAGTAAAAGGGACAGGTTTTTACCGGGACTCTAACTACGAGCAGTACTTC.